This is a list of T cell receptor beta chains from one sample in a study of T cell changes during pregnancy in multiple sclerosis. Measured with immunoSEQ multiplex PCR; TCRdb has only the in-frame clones, and not every one. The sample lists over 70,000 clones, more than 85% occurring once. Source: peripheral blood, taken in the first trimester of pregnancy. The source is a female donor in good health, enrolled as a control in a pregnancy study. CDR3s include the opening cysteine and the closing phenylalanine or tryptophan. The D gene is left open where the match is weak. Size tells how often a clone was seen (once, few, many) or the class of an expanded clone, and some rows leave it out.

TRBJ1-5 NA TRBV6-1 NA TGTGCCAGCAGTGAAGCGCTTCGGGGTTTGGGTCAGCCCCAGCATTTT CASSEALRGLGQPQHF
TRBJ2-7 NA TRBV21-1 NA TGTGCCAGCAGCAAAGTCATAGACTGTACCTACGAGCAGTACTTC CASSKVIDCTYEQYF
TRBJ2-3 NA TRBV5-4 NA TGTGCCAGCAGCTTGGCCACTAGCCGGTCAGATACGCAGTATTTT CASSLATSRSDTQYF
TRBJ2-7 TRBD2 TRBV13 NA TGTGCCAGCAGTTCGGGGGGGGAAGACTACGAGCAGTACTTC CASSSGGEDYEQYF
TRBJ2-1 NA TRBV6-5 NA TGTGCCAGCAGTTACCTCGGAGGGGGCTCCGACGATGAGCAGTTCTTC CASSYLGGGSDDEQFF
TRBJ2-7 NA TRBV28 NA TGTGCCAGCAGTTCACCCCTAGAGAACTCCCCCTACGAGCAGTACTTC CASSSPLENSPYEQYF
TRBJ2-3 NA TRBV5-1 once TGCGCCAGCAGCATGGGACTCGTCACAGATACGCAGTATTTT CASSMGLVTDTQYF
TRBJ2-1 TRBD2 TRBV11-2 NA TGTGCCAGCAGCCGGACTAGCGGGTCCTACAATGAGCAGTTCTTC CASSRTSGSYNEQFF
TRBJ1-2 TRBD1 TRBV30 once TGTGCCTGGGCACAGGGGGCGAATGATGGCTACACCTTC CAWAQGANDGYTF
TRBJ2-1 TRBD2 TRBV2 NA TGTGCCAGCAGTTCCCCAAGGGCGGGAGCCCGCCCGAGCTCCTACAATGAGCAGTTCTTC CASSSPRAGARPSSYNEQFF
TRBJ2-3 NA TRBV4-1 NA TGCGCCAGCAGTCCTAAGGGGGATTTCTTTCAGTATTTT CASSPKGDFFQYF
TRBJ1-4 NA TRBV19 NA TGTGCCAGTAGGAAGAGGCCAGGAGAGGGAGAAAAACTGTTTTTT CASRKRPGEGEKLFF
TRBJ2-1 TRBD2 TRBV7-8 NA TGTGCCAGCAGCTCAGTAAAGAGACTAGCGGGAGCCAAATACTCCTACAATGAGCAGTTCTTC CASSSVKRLAGAKYSYNEQFF
TRBJ2-7 NA TRBV4-1 NA TGCGCCAGCAGCCAAGACCGGGACACCGTCTCCTACGAGCAGTACTTC CASSQDRDTVSYEQYF
TRBJ2-2 NA TRBV9 NA TGTGCCACCAACCCCAGGGGTCCGAACACCGGGGAGCTGTTTTTT CATNPRGPNTGELFF
TRBJ1-5 NA TRBV19 NA TGTGCCAGTAGTCACCGGGACATCGGCAATCAGCCCCAGCATTTT CASSHRDIGNQPQHF
TRBJ2-7 NA TRBV6-1 NA TGTGCCAGCACCTTTGCAGGGATGACCTACGAGCAGTACTTC CASTFAGMTYEQYF
TRBJ2-7 TRBD2 TRBV7-9 NA TGTGCCAGCAGCCCACTAGCGGGAGGGCCGGATGAGCAGTACTTC CASSPLAGGPDEQYF
TRBJ2-1 TRBD2 TRBV9 NA TGTGCCAGCAGCGTGGACCCTAGCGGGAGGGTCTACGATGAGCAGTTCTTC CASSVDPSGRVYDEQFF
TRBJ1-1 NA TRBV5-1 NA TGCGCCAGCAGCTCAACCCCAGGGGCGCAGGGTGAAGCTTTCTTT CASSSTPGAQGEAFF
TRBJ2-7 NA TRBV21-1 NA TGTGCCAGCAGCACCCGACAGGGGTACGAGCAGTACTTC CASSTRQGYEQYF
TRBJ1-4 NA TRBV6-6 NA TGTGCCAGCAGTTCGACAGGTTTCCCTAATGAAAAACTGTTTTTT CASSSTGFPNEKLFF
TRBJ2-1 NA TRBV2 NA TGTGCCAGCAGTGAGGGGGCTAATGAGCAGTTCTTC CASSEGANEQFF
TRBJ2-5 TRBD2 TRBV5-5 NA TGTGCCAGCAGTCAAATCGGACTAGCGGGAGCAGAGACCCAGTACTTC CASSQIGLAGAETQYF